This T cell receptor (beta chain) was found in a study of T cell clones after liver transplantation. Study information: Apart from a few HCV-positive recipients, transplants were for non-autoimmune, non-viral reasons. Draws occurred before transplant, before withdrawal, and after complete or failed withdrawal.

The protocol was immunoSEQ multiplex PCR, while the TCRdb copy is restricted to in-frame clones and leaves out a portion. The sample consists of around 120,000 clones, 90% of them appearing once. Germline loops: CDR1 KGHSH, CDR2 LQKENI. The CDR3 length is 11 residues. Trimming shortened V by 2 bases and J by 11 bases, and 7 bases separated the two germline ends. The genes are TRBV18 and TRBJ1-3; weak D call: TRBD1 (5 bases). Sample: CD4+ T cells from blood, taken 12 months after liver transplant. The sequence was collected from a human patient who received a liver transplant. A subset of T cells may come from the graft donor. The CDR3 nucleotides read TGTGCCAGCTCACCAGGGGACGCCATATATTTT. It codes for CASSPGDAIYF.